This T cell receptor (beta chain) was sequenced in a study of cytomegalovirus exposure and HLA in healthy donors. General study results and limits: The listing of fewer than 200 TCR beta chains classed them as cytomegalovirus-associated.

The CDR3 loop spans 15 amino acids. Germline V gives CDR1 LGHNA, CDR2 YNFKEQ. Germline trimming cut 2 bases from V and 3 bases from J; bases unmatched to any gene: 1. Comments on this clone: Its antigen is not known.

13 Jbeta primers and 60 Vbeta primers were used for the PCR. Here immunoSEQ multiplex PCR was the method, and the copy in TCRdb shows in-frame clones only, minus some. The data hold fewer than 200,000 clones, with around 80% observed a single time. Sequences were obtained from PBMCs. The source is a woman aged 18-35 years in good health and CMV-seronegative. The chain uses TRBV4-2 and TRBJ2-1; 10 bases match TRBD2. The CDR3 loop reads CASSQRLAGYNEQFF. Here the CDR3 DNA reads TGTGCCAGCAGCCAAAGACTAGCGGGCTACAATGAGCAGTTCTTC.